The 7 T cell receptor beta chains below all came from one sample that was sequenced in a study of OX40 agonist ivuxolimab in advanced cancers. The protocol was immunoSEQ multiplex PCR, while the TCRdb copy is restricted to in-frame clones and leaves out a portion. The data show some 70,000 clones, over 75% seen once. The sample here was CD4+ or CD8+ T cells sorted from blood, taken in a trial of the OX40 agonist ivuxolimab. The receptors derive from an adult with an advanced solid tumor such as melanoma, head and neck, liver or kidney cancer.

The CDR3 loop reads CASSLEEGLRNTEAFF. The CDR3 DNA reads TGTGCCAGCAGCTTAGAGGAGGGACTCCGGAACACTGAAGCTTTCTTT. The gene calls are TRBV7-8 and TRBJ1-1, with a tentative D call TRBD1 (5 bases). Germline V gene sequence: CDR1 SGHVS, CDR2 FQNEAQ. The CDR3 has 16 residues. Trimming took 1 base from V and 1 from J, leaving 13 bases between them.

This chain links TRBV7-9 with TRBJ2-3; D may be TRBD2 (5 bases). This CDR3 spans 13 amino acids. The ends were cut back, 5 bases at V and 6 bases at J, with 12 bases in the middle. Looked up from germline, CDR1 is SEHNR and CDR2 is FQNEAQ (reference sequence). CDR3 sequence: CASSRTRRDTQYF. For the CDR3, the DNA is TGTGCCAGCAGCCGAACTAGACGGGATACGCAGTATTTT.

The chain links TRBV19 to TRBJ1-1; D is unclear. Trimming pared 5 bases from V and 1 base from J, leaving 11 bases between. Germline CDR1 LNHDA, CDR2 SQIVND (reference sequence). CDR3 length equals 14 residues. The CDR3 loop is CASSFPGWNTEAFF. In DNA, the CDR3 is TGTGCCAGTAGTTTCCCCGGGTGGAACACTGAAGCTTTCTTT.

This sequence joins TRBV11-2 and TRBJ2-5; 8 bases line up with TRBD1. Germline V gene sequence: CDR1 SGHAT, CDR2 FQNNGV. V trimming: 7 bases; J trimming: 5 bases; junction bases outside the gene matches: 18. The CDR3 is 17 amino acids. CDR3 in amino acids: CASTERAGTGPGETQYF. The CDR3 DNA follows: TGTGCCAGCACCGAGCGAGCCGGGACAGGCCCTGGGGAGACCCAGTACTTC.

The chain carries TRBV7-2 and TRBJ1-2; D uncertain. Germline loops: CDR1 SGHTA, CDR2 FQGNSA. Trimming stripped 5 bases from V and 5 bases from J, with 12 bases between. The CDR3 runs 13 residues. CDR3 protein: CASSPVAGYGYTF. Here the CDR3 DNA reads TGTGCCAGCAGCCCGGTAGCGGGGTATGGCTACACCTTC.

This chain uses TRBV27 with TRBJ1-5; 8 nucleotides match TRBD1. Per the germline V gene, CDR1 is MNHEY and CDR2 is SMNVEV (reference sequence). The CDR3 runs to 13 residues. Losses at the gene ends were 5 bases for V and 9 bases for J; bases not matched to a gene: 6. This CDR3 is CASSADRERPQHF. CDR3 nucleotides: TGTGCCAGCAGTGCGGACAGGGAGAGGCCCCAGCATTTT.

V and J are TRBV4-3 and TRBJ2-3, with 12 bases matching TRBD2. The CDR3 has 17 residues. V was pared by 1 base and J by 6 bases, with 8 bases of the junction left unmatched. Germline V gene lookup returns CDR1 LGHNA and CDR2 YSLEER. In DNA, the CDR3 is TGCGCCAGCAGCCAAGCATTTGGACTAGCGGGGTCGGATACGCAGTATTTT. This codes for CASSQAFGLAGSDTQYF.